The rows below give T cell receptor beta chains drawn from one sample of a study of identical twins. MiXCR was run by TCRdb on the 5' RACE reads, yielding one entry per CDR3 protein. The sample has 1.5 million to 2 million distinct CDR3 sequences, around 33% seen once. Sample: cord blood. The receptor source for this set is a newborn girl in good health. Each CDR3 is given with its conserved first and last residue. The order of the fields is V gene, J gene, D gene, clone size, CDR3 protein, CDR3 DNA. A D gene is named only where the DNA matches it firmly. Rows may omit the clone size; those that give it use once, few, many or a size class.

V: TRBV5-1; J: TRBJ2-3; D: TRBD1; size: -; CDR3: CASSLGPRTGWTDTQYF; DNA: TGCGCCAGCAGCTTGGGACCCCGGACAGGGTGGACAGATACGCAGTATTTT
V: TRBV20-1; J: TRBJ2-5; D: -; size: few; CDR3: CSAKGESQETQYF; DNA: TGCAGTGCTAAGGGGGAATCCCAAGAGACCCAGTACTTC
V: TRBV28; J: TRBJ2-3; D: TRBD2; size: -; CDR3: CASSSFFGRGTDTQYF; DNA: TGTGCCAGCAGTTCGTTTTTCGGGAGGGGCACAGATACGCAGTATTTT
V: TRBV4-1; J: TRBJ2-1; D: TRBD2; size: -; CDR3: CASSRPGTSSYNEQFF; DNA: TGTGCCAGCAGCCGGCCCGGGACTAGCTCCTACAATGAGCAGTTCTTC
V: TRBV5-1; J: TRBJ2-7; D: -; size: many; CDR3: CASSFNAGGVYEQYF; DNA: TGCGCCAGCAGCTTCAATGCCGGGGGCGTTTACGAGCAGTACTTC
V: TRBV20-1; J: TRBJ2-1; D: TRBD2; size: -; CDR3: CSATSGVHYNEQFF; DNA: TGCAGTGCTACTAGCGGGGTACACTACAATGAGCAGTTCTTC
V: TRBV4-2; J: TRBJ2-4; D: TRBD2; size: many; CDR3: CASSQDLAGVPKNIQYF; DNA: TGTGCCAGCAGCCAAGATCTAGCGGGAGTCCCCAAAAACATTCAGTACTTC
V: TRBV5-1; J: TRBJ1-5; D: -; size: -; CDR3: CASSLSGALNQPQHF; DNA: TGCGCCAGCAGCTTGTCGGGGGCCCTCAATCAGCCCCAGCATTTT
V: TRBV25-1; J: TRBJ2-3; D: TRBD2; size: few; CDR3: CASRESGTSGRNTQYF; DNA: TGTGCCAGCAGGGAGTCCGGGACTAGCGGGAGGAATACGCAGTATTTT
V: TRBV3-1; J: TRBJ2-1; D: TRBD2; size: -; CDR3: CASSQAGRGSSYNEQFF; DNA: TGTGCCAGCAGCCAAGCCGGGCGGGGGAGCTCCTACAATGAGCAGTTCTTC
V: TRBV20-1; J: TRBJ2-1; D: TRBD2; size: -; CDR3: CSASTSGGLYNEQFF; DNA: TGCAGTGCTAGCACTAGCGGGGGCCTTTACAATGAGCAGTTCTTC
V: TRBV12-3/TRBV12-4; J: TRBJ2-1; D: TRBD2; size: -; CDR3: CASSLGQGTSGSSYNEQFF; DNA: TGTGCCAGCAGTTTAGGACAGGGGACTAGCGGGAGCTCCTACAATGAGCAGTTCTTC
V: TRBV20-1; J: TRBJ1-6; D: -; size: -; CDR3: CSASSSRAYNSPLHF; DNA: TGCAGTGCTAGCAGTTCCAGAGCCTATAATTCACCCCTCCACTTT
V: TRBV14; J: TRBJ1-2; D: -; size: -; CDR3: CASSQATGGYTF; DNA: TGTGCCAGCAGCCAAGCGACAGGTGGCTACACCTTC
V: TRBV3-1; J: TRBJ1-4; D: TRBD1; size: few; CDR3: CASSQLDRADEKLFF; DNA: TGTGCCAGCAGCCAACTGGACAGGGCTGATGAAAAACTGTTTTTT
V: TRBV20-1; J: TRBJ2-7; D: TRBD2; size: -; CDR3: CSARGTSGTSEQYF; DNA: TGCAGTGCTAGGGGGACTAGCGGAACAAGTGAGCAGTACTTC
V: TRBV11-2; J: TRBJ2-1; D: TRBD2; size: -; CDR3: CASSLVGGTSGKNEQFF; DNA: TGTGCCAGCAGCTTAGTTGGGGGGACTAGCGGGAAGAATGAGCAGTTCTTC
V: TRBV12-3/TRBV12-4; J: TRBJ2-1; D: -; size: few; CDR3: CASTSGATYNEQFF; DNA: TGTGCCAGCACTTCGGGCGCCACCTACAATGAGCAGTTCTTC
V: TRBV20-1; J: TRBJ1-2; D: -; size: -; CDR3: CSAPTEGVGNYGYTF; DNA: TGCAGTGCTCCCACGGAGGGGGTCGGGAACTATGGCTACACCTTC
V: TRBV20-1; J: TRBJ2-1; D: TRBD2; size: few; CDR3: CSARDLQRELNEQFF; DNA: TGCAGTGCTAGAGATCTCCAGCGGGAGTTGAATGAGCAGTTCTTC
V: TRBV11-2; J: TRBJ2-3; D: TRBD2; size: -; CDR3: CASSLAGLGLLTDTQYF; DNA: TGTGCCAGCAGCTTAGCGGGACTAGGGTTACTCACAGATACGCAGTATTTT
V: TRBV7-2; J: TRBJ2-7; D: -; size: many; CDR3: CASSQEGGQSYEQYF; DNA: TGTGCCAGCAGCCAGGAAGGGGGGCAGTCCTACGAGCAGTACTTC
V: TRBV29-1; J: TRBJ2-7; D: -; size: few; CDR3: CSVSMGRGGYEQYF; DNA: TGCAGCGTCTCAATGGGCAGGGGGGGCTACGAGCAGTACTTC
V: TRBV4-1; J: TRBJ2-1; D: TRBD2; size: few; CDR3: CASSQNSGVSSYNEQFF; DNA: TGCGCCAGCAGCCAAAACAGCGGGGTGAGCTCCTACAATGAGCAGTTCTTC
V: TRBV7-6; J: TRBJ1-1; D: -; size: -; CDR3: CASSTQTDTEAFF; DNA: TGTGCCAGCAGCACCCAGACCGACACTGAAGCTTTCTTT
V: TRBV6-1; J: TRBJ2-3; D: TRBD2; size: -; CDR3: CATNLGTSGTDTQYF; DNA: TGTGCCACCAACTTAGGGACTAGCGGAACAGATACGCAGTATTTT
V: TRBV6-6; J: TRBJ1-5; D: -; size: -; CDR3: CASRERARRNQPQHF; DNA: TGTGCCAGCAGAGAACGTGCTAGGCGCAATCAGCCCCAGCATTTT
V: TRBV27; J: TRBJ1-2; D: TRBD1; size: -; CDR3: CASSPMGQSYGYTF; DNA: TGTGCCAGCAGCCCTATGGGACAGAGCTATGGCTACACCTTC
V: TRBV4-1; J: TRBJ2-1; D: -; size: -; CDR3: CASSHPRDNGQFF; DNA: TGCGCCAGCAGCCATCCCCGGGACAATGGGCAGTTCTTC
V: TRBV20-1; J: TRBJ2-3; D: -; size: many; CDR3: CSASKAADTQYF; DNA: TGCAGTGCTAGCAAAGCCGCAGATACGCAGTATTTT
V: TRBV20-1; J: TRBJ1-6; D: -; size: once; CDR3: CSAFHSTVGSYNSPLHF; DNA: TGCAGTGCTTTTCATTCGACAGTCGGGTCCTATAATTCACCCCTCCACTTT
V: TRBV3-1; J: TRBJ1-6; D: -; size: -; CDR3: CASSPLHGPRGSPLHF; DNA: TGTGCCAGCAGCCCTCTTCACGGTCCAAGGGGTTCACCCCTCCACTTT
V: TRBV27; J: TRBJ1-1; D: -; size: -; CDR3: CASSPPMGPEAFF; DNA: TGTGCCAGCAGTCCTCCGATGGGCCCTGAAGCTTTCTTT
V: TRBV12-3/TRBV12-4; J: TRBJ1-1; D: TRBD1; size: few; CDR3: CASRPLQGPAGGVEAFF; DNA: TGTGCCAGCAGACCCCTACAGGGGCCAGCGGGGGGGGTTGAAGCTTTCTTT
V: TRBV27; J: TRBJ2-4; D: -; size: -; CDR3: CASSSQTRRKNIQYF; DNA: TGTGCCAGCAGTTCACAGACTCGGAGAAAAAACATTCAGTACTTC
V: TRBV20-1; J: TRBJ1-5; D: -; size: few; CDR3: CSAISTLGAGDYSNQPQHF; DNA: TGCAGTGCTATCTCAACCCTGGGGGCAGGGGACTATAGCAATCAGCCCCAGCATTTT
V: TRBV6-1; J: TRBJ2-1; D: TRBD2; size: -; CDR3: CASSDPRREGIYNEQFF; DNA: TGTGCCAGCAGTGATCCGAGGCGGGAGGGGATCTACAATGAGCAGTTCTTC
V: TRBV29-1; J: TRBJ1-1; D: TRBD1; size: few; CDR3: CSADRGRAEAFF; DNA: TGCAGCGCAGACAGGGGGCGGGCTGAAGCTTTCTTT
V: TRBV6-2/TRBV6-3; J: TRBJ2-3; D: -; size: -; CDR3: CASSYSGARGDTQYF; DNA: TGTGCCAGCAGTTACTCTGGGGCCCGGGGAGATACGCAGTATTTT
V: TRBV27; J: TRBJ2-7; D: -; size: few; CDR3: CASSFHGGYEQYF; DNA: TGTGCCAGCAGTTTTCACGGGGGCTACGAGCAGTACTTC
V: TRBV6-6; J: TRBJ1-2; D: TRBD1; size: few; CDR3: CASRMGTGTNYGYTF; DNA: TGTGCCAGCAGGATGGGGACAGGAACTAACTATGGCTACACCTTC
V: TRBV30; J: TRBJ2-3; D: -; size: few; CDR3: CARGGGRVGTDTQYF; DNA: TGTGCCCGAGGGGGAGGCCGAGTGGGCACAGATACGCAGTATTTT
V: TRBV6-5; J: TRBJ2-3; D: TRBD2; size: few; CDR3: CASSYSGLAGATVSTQYF; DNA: TGTGCCAGCAGTTACTCGGGACTAGCGGGAGCCACCGTGTCTACGCAGTATTTT
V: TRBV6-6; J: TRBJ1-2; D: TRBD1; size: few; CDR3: CASGTGGNYGYTF; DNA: TGTGCCAGTGGGACAGGGGGCAACTATGGCTACACCTTC
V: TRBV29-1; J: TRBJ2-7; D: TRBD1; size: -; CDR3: CSVGRDSNEQYF; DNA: TGCAGCGTTGGTCGGGACAGCAACGAGCAGTACTTC
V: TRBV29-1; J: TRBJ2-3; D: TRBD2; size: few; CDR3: CSVEDLGLASSRDTQYF; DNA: TGCAGCGTTGAAGATCTAGGACTAGCATCTTCCAGAGATACGCAGTATTTT
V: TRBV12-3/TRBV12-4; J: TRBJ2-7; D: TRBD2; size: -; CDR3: CASSFESSGYNEQYF; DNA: TGTGCCAGCAGTTTTGAGTCTAGCGGGTACAATGAGCAGTACTTC
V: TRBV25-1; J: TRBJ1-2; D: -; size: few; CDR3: CASSFTGRSPYGYTF; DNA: TGTGCCAGCAGCTTTACGGGACGAAGCCCTTATGGCTACACCTTC
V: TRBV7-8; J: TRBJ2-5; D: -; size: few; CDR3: CASSTQQAHLREQYF; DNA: TGTGCCAGCAGCACCCAACAGGCTCATCTACGAGAGCAGTACTTC
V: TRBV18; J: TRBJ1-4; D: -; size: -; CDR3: CASSPQGFAEKLFF; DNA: TGTGCCAGCTCACCCCAGGGGTTCGCAGAAAAACTGTTTTTT
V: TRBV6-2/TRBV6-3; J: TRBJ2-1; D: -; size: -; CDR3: CASSSGTLHSYNEQFF; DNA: TGTGCCAGCAGTTCGGGGACTCTCCACTCCTACAATGAGCAGTTCTTC
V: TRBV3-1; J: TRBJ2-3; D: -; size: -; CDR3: CASSQDPGVSTDTQYF; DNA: TGTGCCAGCAGCCAAGATCCCGGGGTAAGCACAGATACGCAGTATTTT
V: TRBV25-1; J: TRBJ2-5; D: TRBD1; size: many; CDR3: CASSESRTGETQYF; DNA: TGTGCCAGCAGTGAATCCCGGACAGGAGAGACCCAGTACTTC
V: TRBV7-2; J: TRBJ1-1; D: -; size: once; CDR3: CASSLALLQGRTEAFF; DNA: TGTGCCAGCAGCTTAGCGCTCCTTCAGGGGCGGACTGAAGCTTTCTTT
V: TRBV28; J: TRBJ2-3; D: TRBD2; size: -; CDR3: CASSHPGLAVSTDTQYF; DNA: TGTGCCAGCAGTCATCCCGGACTAGCGGTTAGCACAGATACGCAGTATTTT
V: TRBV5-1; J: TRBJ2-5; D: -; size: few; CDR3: CASSFSTTTSTETQYF; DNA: TGCGCCAGCAGCTTCTCTACTACTACTAGTACCGAGACCCAGTACTTC
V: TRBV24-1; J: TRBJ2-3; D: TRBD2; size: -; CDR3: CATSDWASGREFTDTQYF; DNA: TGTGCCACCAGTGATTGGGCTAGCGGGAGGGAATTCACAGATACGCAGTATTTT
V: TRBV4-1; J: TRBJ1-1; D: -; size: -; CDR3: CASSQDRWGQVEAFF; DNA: TGCGCCAGCAGCCAAGACCGATGGGGGCAGGTTGAAGCTTTCTTT